The clone carrying this T cell receptor (beta chain) was observed once. Original processing methods: Estimated nucleated cell counts came from reference gene primer amplification. Repertoires were generated with immunoSEQ multiplex PCR, while TCRdb's copy carries only in-frame clones and drops some. Clone size and V and J calls were adopted from that table, with D and trimming inferred from the DNA. Of approximately 260,000 clones listed, around 85% are singletons. CDR1 and CDR2 from the germline V gene are SNHLY and FYNNEI. The CDR3 is made up of 12 amino acids. V was trimmed by 6 bases and J by 7 bases, leaving 12 bases between them. The sample is drawn from a study of blood T cell repertoires in COVID-19. Study at large: The samples span acute and convalescent COVID-19 from the United States, Italy and Spain. T cells, B-cell-depleted T cells, or PBMCs supplied cDNA or gDNA.

The sequence derives from a woman older than 75 with acute or convalescent COVID-19. The genes are TRBV2 and TRBJ1-2; the D is unclear. The sample consisted of peripheral blood. The CDR3 here is CASRSEELGYTF. The CDR3 DNA sequence: TGTGCCAGCAGGAGCGAGGAACTTGGCTACACCTTC.